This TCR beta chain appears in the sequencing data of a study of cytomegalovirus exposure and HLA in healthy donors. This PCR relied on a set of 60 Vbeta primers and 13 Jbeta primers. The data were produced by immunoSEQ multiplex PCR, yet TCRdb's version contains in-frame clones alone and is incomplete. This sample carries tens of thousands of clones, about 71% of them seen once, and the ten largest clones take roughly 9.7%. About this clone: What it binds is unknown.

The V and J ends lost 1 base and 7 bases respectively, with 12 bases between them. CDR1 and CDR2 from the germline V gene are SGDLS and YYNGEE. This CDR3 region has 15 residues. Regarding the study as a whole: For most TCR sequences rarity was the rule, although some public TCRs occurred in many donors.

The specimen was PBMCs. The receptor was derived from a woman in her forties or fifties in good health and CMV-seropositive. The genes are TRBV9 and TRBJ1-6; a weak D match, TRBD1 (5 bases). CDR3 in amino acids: CASSVLFQGNSPLHF. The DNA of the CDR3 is TGTGCCAGCAGCGTATTGTTCCAGGGAAATTCACCCCTCCACTTT.